The count of the clone carrying this T cell receptor (beta chain) is one. The entry originates in a study of CD8 T cells in Susac syndrome. Per the germline V gene, CDR1 is LNHDA and CDR2 is SQIVND (reference sequence). Trimming pared 4 bases from V and 6 bases from J, leaving 9 bases between. The CDR3 loop spans 13 amino acids. CD8+ and CD4+ T cells taken from blood had their TCR beta sequenced. An input of about 0.5 to 1 ug of RNA was subjected to reverse transcription using random hexamers. Multiplex immunoSEQ PCR targeted 54 Vbeta and 13 Jbeta TCR beta segments. TCRdb called the immunoSEQ multiplex PCR reads again in MiXCR, with one record for every CDR3 protein. The sample records some 180,000 distinct CDR3 sequences, less than 95% being singletons.

The chain couples TRBV19 to TRBJ2-2; D perhaps matches TRBD1 (5 bases). Sequencing was carried out using CD4+ T cells from PBMCs. This sequence originates from a human donor in good health. The CDR3 DNA sequence: TGTGCCAGTAGTACAGGGTCCCCCGGGGAGCTGTTTTTT. Protein sequence: CASSTGSPGELFF. Complete variable domain (other parts from reference TRBV19 and TRBJ2-2): DGGITQSPKYLFRKEGQNVTLSCEQNLNHDAMYWYRQDPGQGLRLIYYSQIVNDFQKGDIAEGYSVSREKKESFPLTVTSAQKNPTAFYLCASSTGSPGELFFGEGSRLTVL.